This T cell receptor (beta chain) originates from a study of blood T cell repertoires in COVID-19. Study background: Acute and convalescent COVID-19 specimens originated in the United States, Italy and Spain. The analysed material was cDNA or gDNA that came from T cells, B-cell-depleted T cells, or PBMCs.

Using immunoSEQ multiplex PCR, the repertoire was profiled, and TCRdb retains in-frame clones only, with some absent. This sample has 80,000 or so clones; 80% occur once, and the top ten carry around 4.7%. Germline assignment: CDR1 MNHEY and CDR2 SMNVEV (reference sequence). V was clipped by 6 bases and J by 2 bases; unmatched bases: 6. The CDR3 spans 15 residues. V gene TRBV27 combines with J gene TRBJ2-3; 9 bases line up with TRBD1. Sequenced sample: peripheral blood. The sequence was obtained from a woman between 70 and 85 years old with acute or convalescent COVID-19. DNA of the CDR3: TGTGCCAGCAGAAGGACAGGGGCCAACACAGATACGCAGTATTTT. This gives the protein CASRRTGANTDTQYF.